This T cell receptor (beta chain) was identified during a study of tumor-infiltrating lymphocytes in primary liver carcinoma. Across the whole study: Between roughly 4.2 and 10 cm across, the tumors were all of stage T1-T3 N0M0.

The authors made TCR beta cDNA from roughly 480 ng total RNA with a constant-region primer. Libraries for TCR beta were built through three nested multiplex PCR rounds, which together made up a slightly modified ARM-PCR procedure. A C-beta reverse primer was combined with TRBV1-TRBV30 forward primers in the first two PCR rounds, and each round had ten to eleven cycles. TCRdb re-analysed the multiplex PCR reads in MiXCR, keeping a single row per CDR3 protein. The table lists 310,000 or so distinct CDR3 sequences, roughly two thirds of them singletons, with roughly 6.5% in the top ten. With regard to this clonotype: A single base separates this from a much larger clone, so it may be a read error.

Unsorted whole blood supplied the RNA, and germline DNA was extracted too. The CDR3 has 14 residues. Per the germline V gene, CDR1 is MNHEY and CDR2 is SVGAGI. V gene TRBV6-5 combines with J gene TRBJ1-4, with D perhaps TRBD1 (6 bases). This clonotype was obtained from a middle-aged man with primary liver carcinoma and hepatitis B virus infection. Sequencing was performed on peripheral blood. DNA of the CDR3: TGTGCCAGCAGTTACTCGGCGGAGGGGGAAAAAATGTTTTTT. Encoded protein: CASSYSAEGEKMFF.